The 13 T cell receptor beta chains below were found in one sample sequenced in a study of blood T cell repertoires in COVID-19. The assay was immunoSEQ multiplex PCR, and TCRdb's table has in-frame clones only and misses some. The data show about 60,000 clones, around 82% seen once. Sequencing input: peripheral blood. The source is a man aged 60 to 69 with acute or convalescent COVID-19.

This CDR3 reads CASSLRTSGGQETQYF. The CDR3 bases are TGCGCCAGCAGCCTGAGGACTAGCGGGGGCCAAGAGACCCAGTACTTC. The rearrangement uses TRBV5-1 and TRBJ2-5, with 13 bases lining up with TRBD2. The V gene's germline CDR1 is SGHRS and CDR2 YFSETQ. The CDR3 runs 16 residues. Losses at the gene ends were 4 bases for V and 1 base for J; bases not matched to a gene: 4.

V usage is TRBV6-6 and J usage is TRBJ2-5, with TRBD2 identical over 11 bases. The CDR3 extends over 16 amino acids. Per the germline V gene, CDR1 is MNHNY and CDR2 is SVGAGI (reference sequence). The V segment lost 3 bases and the J segment 2 bases; nucleotides outside the gene matches: 5. The CDR3 is CASSYLGLAVQETQYF. CDR3 DNA: TGTGCCAGCAGTTATTTGGGACTAGCGGTACAAGAGACCCAGTACTTC.

The chain couples TRBV10-2 to TRBJ1-2; 8 positions agree with TRBD1. Germline lookup yields CDR1 WSHSY and CDR2 SAAADI. The CDR3 totals 16 residues. J was trimmed by 6 bases and V by 5 bases; bases with no gene match: 14. The CDR3 coding sequence is TGCGCCAGCAGTTTTTCTTTACGGACAGGGAGCGATGGCTACACCTTC. Translation: CASSFSLRTGSDGYTF.

This clone turned up a few times. The chain couples TRBV15 to TRBJ1-5, with D possibly being TRBD1 (5 bases). The V gene's germline CDR1 is LNHNV and CDR2 YYDKDF (reference sequence). V lost 1 base and J 9 bases, leaving 16 bases between the germline ends. This CDR3 is 15 amino acids long. CDR3 in amino acids: CATSRGQNPVSPQHF. The CDR3 DNA reads as TGTGCCACCAGCAGAGGACAGAACCCAGTCTCGCCCCAGCATTTT.

This clone was counted a single time. This sequence joins TRBV7-2 and TRBJ1-2, with unresolved D. Germline CDR1 is SGHTA and CDR2 is FQGNSA. V gave up 3 bases and J gave up 7 bases, with 12 bases separating them. The CDR3 sequence is 13 residues long. The DNA of the CDR3 is TGTGCCAGCAGCTTTCCGGGGAGCGGTGGCTACACCTTC. This encodes CASSFPGSGGYTF.

This sequence joins TRBV7-9 and TRBJ2-3, with 7 nucleotides matching TRBD2. Germline V CDR1 and CDR2: SEHNR, FQNEAQ (reference sequence). V was clipped by 6 bases and J by 0 bases; unmatched bases: 6. The CDR3 runs to 15 residues. CDR3 nucleotide sequence: TGTGCCAGCAGTCCTAGCGGTACTAGCACAGATACGCAGTATTTT. Its protein product is CASSPSGTSTDTQYF.

The V call is TRBV9, the J call TRBJ1-1; perhaps TRBD1 as D (6 bases). The V gene lost 4 bases and the J gene lost 6 bases, with 22 bases spanning the gap. CDR1 and CDR2 (germline): SGDLS, YYNGEE. This CDR3 has 16 amino acids. CDR3 nucleotides: TGTGCCAGCAGCACAAACCGGGGGGCGAAGGGATCTGAAGCTTTCTTT. Protein: CASSTNRGAKGSEAFF.

V is TRBV15 and J is TRBJ2-3, with 10 positions matching TRBD2. CDR3 length: 18 amino acids. V lost 1 base and J lost 6; bases outside the gene matches: 13. Germline V gene data show CDR1 as LNHNV and CDR2 as YYDKDF (reference sequence). CDR3 coding DNA: TGTGCCACCAGCAGAGCCATGTACTCTAGCGGGGGTACGGATACGCAGTATTTT. Its translation: CATSRAMYSSGGTDTQYF.

The chain is built from TRBV18 and TRBJ2-5; 10 nucleotides agree with TRBD2. Losses at the gene ends were 0 bases for V and 5 bases for J; bases not matched to a gene: 6. Germline-derived CDR1 and CDR2 are KGHSH and LQKENI. This CDR3 has 16 amino acids. CDR3 sequence reads: CASSPPELAGTETQYF. Written as DNA, the CDR3 is TGTGCCAGCTCACCACCGGAACTAGCGGGGACGGAGACCCAGTACTTC.

The gene calls are TRBV6-5 and TRBJ2-3; 7 positions agree with TRBD2. With 7 bases clipped from V and 0 bases from J, the junction kept 7 bases outside the gene matches. The germline gives CDR1 MNHEY, CDR2 SVGAGI. This CDR3 region has 15 residues. CDR3 sequence (DNA): TGTGCCAGCAAGAGGGACTACGCTAGCACAGATACGCAGTATTTT. It codes for CASKRDYASTDTQYF.

The CDR3 DNA follows: TGCGCCAGCAACCCTCCCCGGGGGGGAAGCACAGATACGCAGTATTTT. Protein: CASNPPRGGSTDTQYF. The V call is TRBV4-1, the J call TRBJ2-3, with 8 bases identical to TRBD2. Trimming cost V 7 bases and J 0 bases; bases outside gene matches: 9. The CDR3 is 16 residues long. Germline V gives CDR1 MGHRA, CDR2 YSYEKL.

The chain is built from TRBV19 and TRBJ2-5, with TRBD1 matching 7 bases. V lost 5 bases to trimming and J lost 2 bases; unmatched junction nucleotides: 8. CDR3 length: 15 amino acids. The germline V gene encodes CDR1 LNHDA and CDR2 SQIVND (reference sequence). In nucleotides, the CDR3 is TGTGCCAGTAGTCGAACAGGGGATATACAAGAGACCCAGTACTTC. Its protein product is CASSRTGDIQETQYF.

This chain uses TRBV24-1 with TRBJ2-2; TRBD1 aligns across 7 bases. Trimming took 4 bases from V and 0 from J; bases not matched to a gene: 1. Germline CDR1 and CDR2: KGHDR and SFDVKD. The CDR3 runs 15 residues. CDR3 bases: TGTGCCACCAGTGAAGGGACAGCGAACACCGGGGAGCTGTTTTTT. Its protein is CATSEGTANTGELFF.